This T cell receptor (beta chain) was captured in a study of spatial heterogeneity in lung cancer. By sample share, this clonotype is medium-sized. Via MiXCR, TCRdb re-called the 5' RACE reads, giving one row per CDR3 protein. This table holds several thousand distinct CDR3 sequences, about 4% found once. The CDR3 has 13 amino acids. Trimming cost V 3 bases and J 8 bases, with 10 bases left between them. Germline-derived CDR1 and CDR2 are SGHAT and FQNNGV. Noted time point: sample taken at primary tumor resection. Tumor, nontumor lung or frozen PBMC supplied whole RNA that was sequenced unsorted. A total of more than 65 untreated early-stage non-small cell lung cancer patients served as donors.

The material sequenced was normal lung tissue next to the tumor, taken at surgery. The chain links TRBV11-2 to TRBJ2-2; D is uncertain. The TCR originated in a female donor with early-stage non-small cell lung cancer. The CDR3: CASSFVGRGELFF. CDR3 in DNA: TGTGCCAGCAGCTTCGTTGGGCGGGGGGAGCTGTTTTTT.